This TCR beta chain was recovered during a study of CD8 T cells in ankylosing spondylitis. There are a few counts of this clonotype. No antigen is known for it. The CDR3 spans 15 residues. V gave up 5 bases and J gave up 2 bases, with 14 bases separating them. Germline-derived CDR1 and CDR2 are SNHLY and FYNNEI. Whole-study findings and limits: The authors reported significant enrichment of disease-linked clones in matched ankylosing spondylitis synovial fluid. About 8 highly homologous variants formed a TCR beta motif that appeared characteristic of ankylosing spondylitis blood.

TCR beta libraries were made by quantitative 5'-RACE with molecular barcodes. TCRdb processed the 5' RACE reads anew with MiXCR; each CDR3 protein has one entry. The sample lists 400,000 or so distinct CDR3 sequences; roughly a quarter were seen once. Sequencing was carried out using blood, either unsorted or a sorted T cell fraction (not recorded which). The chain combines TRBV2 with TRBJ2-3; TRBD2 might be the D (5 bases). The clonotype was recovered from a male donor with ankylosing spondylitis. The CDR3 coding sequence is TGTGCCAGCAGTAGACTATCACTCATCACAGATACGCAGTATTTT. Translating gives CASSRLSLITDTQYF.